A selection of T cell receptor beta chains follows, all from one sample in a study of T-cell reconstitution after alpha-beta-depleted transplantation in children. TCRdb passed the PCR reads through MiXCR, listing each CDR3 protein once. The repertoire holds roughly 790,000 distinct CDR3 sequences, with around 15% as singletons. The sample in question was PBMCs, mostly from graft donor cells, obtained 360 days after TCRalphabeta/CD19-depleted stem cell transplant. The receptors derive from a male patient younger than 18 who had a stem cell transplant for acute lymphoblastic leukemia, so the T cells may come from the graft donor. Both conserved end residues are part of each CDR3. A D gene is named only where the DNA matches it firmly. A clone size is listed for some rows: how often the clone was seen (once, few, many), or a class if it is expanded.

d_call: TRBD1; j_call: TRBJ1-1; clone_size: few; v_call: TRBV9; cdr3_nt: TGTGCCAGCAGCGTGACACAGGGGGCTGAAGCTTTCTTT; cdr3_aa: CASSVTQGAEAFF
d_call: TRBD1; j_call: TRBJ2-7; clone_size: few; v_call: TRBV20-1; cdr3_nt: TGCAGTGCTAGAGGGGACAGGTCAACCTACGAGCAGTACTTC; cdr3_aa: CSARGDRSTYEQYF
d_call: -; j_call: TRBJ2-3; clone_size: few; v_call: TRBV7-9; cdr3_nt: TGTGCCAGCAGCCCCTTCCGGCGCGGCACAGATACGCAGTATTTT; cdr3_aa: CASSPFRRGTDTQYF
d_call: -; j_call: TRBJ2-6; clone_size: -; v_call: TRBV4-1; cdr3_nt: TGCGCCAGCAGCCAAGCTATCGCCGGGGCCAACGTCCTGACTTTC; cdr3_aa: CASSQAIAGANVLTF
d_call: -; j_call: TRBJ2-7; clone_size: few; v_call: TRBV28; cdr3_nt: TGTGCCAGCAGCGAGGGCGGGGTTAGGAACGAGCAGTACTTC; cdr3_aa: CASSEGGVRNEQYF
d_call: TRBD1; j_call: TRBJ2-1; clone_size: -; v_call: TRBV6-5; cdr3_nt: TGTGCCAGCAGTTACTCGGAACAGGGGGCCACGAGCTCCTACAATGAGCAGTTCTTC; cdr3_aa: CASSYSEQGATSSYNEQFF
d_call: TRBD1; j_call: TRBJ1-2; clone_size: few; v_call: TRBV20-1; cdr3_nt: TGCAGTGCTAGAGTTTTGCCCGCCGGGACAGACTATGGCTACACCTTC; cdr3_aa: CSARVLPAGTDYGYTF
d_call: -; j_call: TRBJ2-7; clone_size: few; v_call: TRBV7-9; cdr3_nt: TGTGCCAGCAGCTCAGTCAACGCCCCGAGCTCCTACGAGCAGTACTTC; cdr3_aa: CASSSVNAPSSYEQYF
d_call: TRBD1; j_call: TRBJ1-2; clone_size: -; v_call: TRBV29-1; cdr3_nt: TGCAGCGTTGGGACAGGGCCTAACTATGGCTACACCTTC; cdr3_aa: CSVGTGPNYGYTF
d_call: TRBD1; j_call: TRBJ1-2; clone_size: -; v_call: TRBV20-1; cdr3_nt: TGCAGTGCTAGAGCGGGGACAGGGGCCTCCTATGGCTACACCTTC; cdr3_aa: CSARAGTGASYGYTF
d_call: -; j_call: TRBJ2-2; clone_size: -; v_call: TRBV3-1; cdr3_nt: TGTGCCAGCAGCCAAGCGCGGGGCACCGGGGAGCTGTTTTTT; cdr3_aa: CASSQARGTGELFF
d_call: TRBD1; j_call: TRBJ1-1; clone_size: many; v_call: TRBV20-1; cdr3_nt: TGCAGTGCCTACTCAGGAGGGACAGAGAACACTGAAGCTTTCTTT; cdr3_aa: CSAYSGGTENTEAFF
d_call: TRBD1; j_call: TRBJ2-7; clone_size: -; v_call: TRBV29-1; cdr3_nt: TGCAGCGTTCGTAAGGGGACAGGGAGGTACGAGCAGTACTTC; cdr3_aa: CSVRKGTGRYEQYF
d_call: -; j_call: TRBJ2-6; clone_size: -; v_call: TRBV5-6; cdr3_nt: TGTGCCAGCAGCTTGGGCCAGCCTGGGGCCAACGTCCTGACTTTC; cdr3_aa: CASSLGQPGANVLTF
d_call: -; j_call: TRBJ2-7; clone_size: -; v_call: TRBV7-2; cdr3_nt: TGTGCCAGCAGCCGGAATCGGTTCGGGAACGAGCAGTACTTC; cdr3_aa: CASSRNRFGNEQYF
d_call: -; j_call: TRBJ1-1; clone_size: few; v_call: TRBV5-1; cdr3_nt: TGCGCCAGCAGCTCAGGAAGGTTCTCTGAAGCTTTCTTT; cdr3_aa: CASSSGRFSEAFF
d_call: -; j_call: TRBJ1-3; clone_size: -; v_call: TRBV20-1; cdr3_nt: TGCAGTGCTAGAAGTCTGGGGGGGCTTGGAAACACCATATATTTT; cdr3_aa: CSARSLGGLGNTIYF
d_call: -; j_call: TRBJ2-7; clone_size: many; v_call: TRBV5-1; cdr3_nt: TGCGCCAGCAGCTTGTATAGCGGACCTCCGGGTGAGCAGTACTTC; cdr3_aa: CASSLYSGPPGEQYF
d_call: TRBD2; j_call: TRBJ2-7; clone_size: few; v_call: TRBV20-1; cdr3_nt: TGCAGTGCTAGCCCTGGCGGGAGATCCTACGAGCAGTACTTC; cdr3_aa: CSASPGGRSYEQYF
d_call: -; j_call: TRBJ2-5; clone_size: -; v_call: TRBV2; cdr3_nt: TGTGCCAGCAGTGAAGGGGTGGTGACCCAGTACTTC; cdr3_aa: CASSEGVVTQYF
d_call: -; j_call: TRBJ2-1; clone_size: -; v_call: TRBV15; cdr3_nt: TGTGCCACCAGCAGAGGCGTGACTCATGAGCAGTTCTTC; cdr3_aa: CATSRGVTHEQFF
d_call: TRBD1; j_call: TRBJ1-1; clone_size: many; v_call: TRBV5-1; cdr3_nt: TGCGCCAGCAGGGAAGGGGGCGCGGGTACTGAAGCTTTCTTT; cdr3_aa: CASREGGAGTEAFF
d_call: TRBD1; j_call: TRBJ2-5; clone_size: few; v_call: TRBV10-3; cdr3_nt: TGTGCCATCAGCGCTGGGACAGCTCAAGAGACCCAGTACTTC; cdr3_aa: CAISAGTAQETQYF
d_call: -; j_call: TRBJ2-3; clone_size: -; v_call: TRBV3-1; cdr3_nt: TGTGCCAGCAGCCATGTAGTTACAGATACGCAGTATTTT; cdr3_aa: CASSHVVTDTQYF
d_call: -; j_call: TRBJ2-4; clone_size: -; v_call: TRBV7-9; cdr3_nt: TGTGCCAGCAGCCTAACCGGGACACGAAACATTCAGTACTTC; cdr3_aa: CASSLTGTRNIQYF
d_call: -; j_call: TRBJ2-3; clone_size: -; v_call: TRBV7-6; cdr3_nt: TGTGCCAGCAGCTTAGCTTGGAGCACAGATACGCAGTATTTT; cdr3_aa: CASSLAWSTDTQYF
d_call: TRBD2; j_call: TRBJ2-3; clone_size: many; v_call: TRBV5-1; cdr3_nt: TGCGCCAGCAGCTTGGACGGGACTAGACGCACAGATACGCAGTATTTT; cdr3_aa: CASSLDGTRRTDTQYF
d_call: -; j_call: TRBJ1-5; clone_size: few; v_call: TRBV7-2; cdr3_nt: TGTGCCAGCAGCGTAGGGAATGGGAGGCGCAATCAGCCCCAGCATTTT; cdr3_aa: CASSVGNGRRNQPQHF